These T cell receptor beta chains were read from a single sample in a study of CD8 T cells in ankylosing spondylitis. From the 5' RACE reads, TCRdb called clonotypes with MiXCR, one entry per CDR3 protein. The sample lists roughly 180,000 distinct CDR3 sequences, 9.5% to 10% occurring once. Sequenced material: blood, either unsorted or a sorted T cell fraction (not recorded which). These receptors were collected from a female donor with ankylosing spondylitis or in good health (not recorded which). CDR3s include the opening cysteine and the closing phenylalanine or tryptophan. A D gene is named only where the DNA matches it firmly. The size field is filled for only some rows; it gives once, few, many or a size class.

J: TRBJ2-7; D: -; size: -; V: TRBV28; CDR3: CASSFVGSPSYEQYF; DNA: TGTGCCAGCAGTTTTGTGGGTAGCCCCAGCTACGAGCAGTACTTC
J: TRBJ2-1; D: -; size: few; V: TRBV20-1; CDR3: CSARDLLATRNEQFF; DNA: TGCAGTGCTAGAGATCTTCTAGCGACGAGGAATGAGCAGTTCTTC
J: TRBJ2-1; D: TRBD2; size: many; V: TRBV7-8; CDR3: CASSLPLAGANEQFF; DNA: TGTGCCAGCAGCTTACCCCTAGCGGGAGCCAATGAGCAGTTCTTC
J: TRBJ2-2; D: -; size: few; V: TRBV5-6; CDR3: CASSNAGVSRTGELFF; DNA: TGTGCCAGCAGCAACGCAGGGGTATCTCGCACCGGGGAGCTGTTTTTT
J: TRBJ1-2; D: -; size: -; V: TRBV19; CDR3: CASSVGPGVEGYTF; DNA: TGTGCCAGTAGTGTGGGGCCGGGAGTTGAAGGCTACACCTTC
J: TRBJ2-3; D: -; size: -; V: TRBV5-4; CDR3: CASSHGFRTDTQYF; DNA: TGTGCCAGCAGCCATGGCTTCCGGACAGATACGCAGTATTTT
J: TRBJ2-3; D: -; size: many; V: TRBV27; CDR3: CASSLAGATDTQYF; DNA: TGTGCCAGCAGTTTGGCGGGGGCCACAGATACGCAGTATTTT
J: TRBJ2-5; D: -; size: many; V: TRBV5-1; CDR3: CASKDSQETQYF; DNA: TGCGCCAGTAAAGACAGTCAAGAGACCCAGTACTTC
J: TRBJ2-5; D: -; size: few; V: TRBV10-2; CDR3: CASKGGAGTETQYF; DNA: TGCGCCAGCAAGGGAGGAGCGGGTACGGAGACCCAGTACTTC
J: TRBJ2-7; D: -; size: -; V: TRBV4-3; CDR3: CASSQVRTDSYEQYF; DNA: TGCGCCAGCAGCCAAGTCCGGACGGACTCCTACGAGCAGTACTTC
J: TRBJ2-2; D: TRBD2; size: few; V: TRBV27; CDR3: CASSFAGGGTGELFF; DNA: TGTGCCAGCAGTTTCGCGGGAGGAGGGACCGGGGAGCTGTTTTTT
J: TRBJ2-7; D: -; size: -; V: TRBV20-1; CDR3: CSARDYGSYYEQYF; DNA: TGCAGTGCTAGAGACTACGGGTCATACTACGAGCAGTACTTC
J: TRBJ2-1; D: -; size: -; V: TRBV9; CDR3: CASSVDGGIGDEQFF; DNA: TGTGCCAGCAGCGTAGATGGCGGGATTGGGGATGAGCAGTTCTTC
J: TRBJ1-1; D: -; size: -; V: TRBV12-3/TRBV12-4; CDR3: CASSYRQALNTEAFF; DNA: TGTGCCAGCAGTTACCGACAGGCCCTGAACACTGAAGCTTTCTTT
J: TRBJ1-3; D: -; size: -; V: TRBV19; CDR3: CASIDWGGTIYF; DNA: TGTGCCAGTATTGATTGGGGAGGAACCATATATTTT
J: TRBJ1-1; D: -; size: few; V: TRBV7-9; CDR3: CASSLPKDSWNTEAFF; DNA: TGTGCCAGCAGCTTACCAAAGGACAGTTGGAACACTGAAGCTTTCTTT
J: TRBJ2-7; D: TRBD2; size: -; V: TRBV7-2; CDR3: CASSLGLADTYEQYF; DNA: TGTGCCAGCAGCCTTGGACTAGCGGACACCTACGAGCAGTACTTC
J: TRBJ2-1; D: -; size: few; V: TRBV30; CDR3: CAWGDNEQFF; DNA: TGTGCCTGGGGGGACAATGAGCAGTTCTTC
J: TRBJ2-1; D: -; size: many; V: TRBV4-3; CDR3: CASGGLGSAYNEQFF; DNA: TGCGCCAGTGGGGGGCTTGGGTCAGCCTACAATGAGCAGTTCTTC
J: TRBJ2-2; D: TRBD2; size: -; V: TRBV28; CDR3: CASSLLLAGAGGELFF; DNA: TGTGCCAGCAGTTTATTACTAGCGGGAGCCGGAGGGGAGCTGTTTTTT
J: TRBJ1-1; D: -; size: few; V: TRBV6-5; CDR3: CASSYSFGKRTEAFF; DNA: TGTGCCAGCAGTTACTCGTTCGGGAAGAGGACTGAAGCTTTCTTT
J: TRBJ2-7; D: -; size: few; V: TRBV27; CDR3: CASSPYKGSSYEQYF; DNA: TGTGCCAGCAGTCCATACAAGGGTTCCAGCTACGAGCAGTACTTC
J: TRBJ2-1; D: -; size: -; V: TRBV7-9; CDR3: CASSTVQGREQFF; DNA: TGTGCCAGCAGCACAGTCCAGGGACGTGAGCAGTTCTTC
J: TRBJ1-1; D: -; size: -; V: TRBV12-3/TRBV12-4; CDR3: CASSQTRNTEAFF; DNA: TGTGCCAGCAGTCAGACAAGGAACACTGAAGCTTTCTTT